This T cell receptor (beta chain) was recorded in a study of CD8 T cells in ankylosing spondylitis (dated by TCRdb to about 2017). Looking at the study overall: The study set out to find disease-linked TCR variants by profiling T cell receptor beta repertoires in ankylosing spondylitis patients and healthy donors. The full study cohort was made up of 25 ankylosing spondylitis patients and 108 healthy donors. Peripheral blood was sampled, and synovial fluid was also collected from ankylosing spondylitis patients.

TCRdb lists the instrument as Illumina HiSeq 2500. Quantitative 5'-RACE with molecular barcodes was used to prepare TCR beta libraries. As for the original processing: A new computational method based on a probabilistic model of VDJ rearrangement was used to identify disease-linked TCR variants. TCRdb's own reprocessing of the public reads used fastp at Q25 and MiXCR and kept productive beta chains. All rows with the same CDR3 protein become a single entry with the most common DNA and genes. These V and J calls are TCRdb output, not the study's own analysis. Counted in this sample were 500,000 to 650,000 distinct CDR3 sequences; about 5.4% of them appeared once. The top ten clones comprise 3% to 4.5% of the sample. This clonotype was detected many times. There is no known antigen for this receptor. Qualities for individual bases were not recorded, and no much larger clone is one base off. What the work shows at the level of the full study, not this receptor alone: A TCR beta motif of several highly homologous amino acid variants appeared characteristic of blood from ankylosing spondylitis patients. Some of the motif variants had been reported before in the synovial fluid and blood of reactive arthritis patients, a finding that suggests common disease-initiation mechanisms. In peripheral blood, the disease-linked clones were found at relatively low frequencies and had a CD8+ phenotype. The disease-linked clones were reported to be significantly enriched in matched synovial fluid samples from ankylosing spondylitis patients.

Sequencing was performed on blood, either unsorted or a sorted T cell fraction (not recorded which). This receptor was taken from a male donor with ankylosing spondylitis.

The CDR3 protein sequence reads: CASTKLGTSYNEQFF. The DNA sequence reads TGCGCCAGCACCAAATTAGGGACTAGTTACAATGAGCAGTTCTTC. Recombination connected TRBV5-1 to TRBJ2-1, with 8 bases aligning to TRBD2. V loses 6 bases at its end and J loses 4 bases; junction bases beyond the gene matches: 9. The germline V gene sets CDR1 to SGHRS and CDR2 to YFSETQ. The CDR3 has 15 amino acids, counting the end cysteine and phenylalanine. Left in the record is the CDR3 DNA by itself, 45 bases read in frame from the first base.